The present T cell receptor (beta chain) was sequenced within a study of CD8 T cells in Susac syndrome. General study results and limits: The authors acknowledged that the study's TCR sequencing and HLA analysis involved relatively few individuals.

RNA totalling about 0.45 to 1 ug underwent reverse transcription with random hexamers. Amplification of TCR beta CDR3 across 54 Vbeta and 13 Jbeta was performed with immunoSEQ multiplex PCR. TCRdb passed the immunoSEQ multiplex PCR reads through MiXCR, listing each CDR3 protein once. The data contain 110,000 or so distinct CDR3 sequences, approximately 93% of them seen just once; the ten biggest clones take up 0.093%. TEMRA cells were FACS-enriched, unlike CD8+ and CD4+ T cells, which were negatively isolated. Deletions cut 1 base from V and 5 bases from J, with 12 bases between. The CDR3 has 13 residues. From germline, CDR1 is DFQATT and CDR2 SNEGSKA (reference sequence). This clonotype was observed a single time. Its antigen is as yet unknown.

The clonotype was recovered from a human donor with multiple sclerosis. The sequencing sample was made of CD4+ T cells from PBMCs. V gene TRBV20-1 combines with J gene TRBJ2-7; TRBD2 might be the D (6 bases). In DNA form, the CDR3 reads TGCAGTGCTAGAGGTGGAGGGTTGGACGAGCAGTACTTC. Translating gives CSARGGGLDEQYF.